This passage covers 19 T cell receptor beta chains from one sample sequenced in a study of early T cells in non-severe SARS-CoV-2 infection. TCRdb redid the calling of the 5' RACE reads with MiXCR, one entry per CDR3 protein. The repertoire holds about 45,000 distinct CDR3 sequences, with roughly 12% as singletons. The sequenced material came from whole blood. The receptor set was obtained from an adult who was a healthcare worker with PCR-confirmed SARS-CoV-2 infection or an uninfected control (not recorded which).

This clonotype was detected many times. The chain uses TRBV12-3 or TRBV12-4 and TRBJ1-2, with D maybe TRBD1 (5 bases). V lost 7 bases and J lost 4, with 16 bases in between. This CDR3 is built from 14 residues. Here the CDR3 reads CASKRDWAPYGYTF. Here the CDR3 DNA reads TGTGCCAGCAAAAGGGACTGGGCCCCCTATGGCTACACCTTC.

A few counts support this clonotype. The V and J genes are TRBV7-2 and TRBJ1-5; no clear D. The germline CDR1 and CDR2 sequences are SGHTA and FQGNSA. The ends were cut back, 1 base at V and 6 bases at J, with 7 bases in the middle. The CDR3 length is 13 residues. In DNA, the CDR3 is TGTGCCAGCAGCTTAGATCGGGTTCAGCCCCAGCATTTT. This sequence encodes CASSLDRVQPQHF.

This clonotype has ten or more counts. V gene TRBV3-1 combines with J gene TRBJ2-7, with D unclear. Germline V gives CDR1 LGHDT, CDR2 YNNKEL (reference sequence). The length of the CDR3 is 15 residues. V lost 0 bases, J lost 2 bases, and 11 bases lay in between. The CDR3, as DNA: TGTGCCAGCAGCCAAGATCACCCGATCCCCTACGAGCAGTACTTC. It yields the protein CASSQDHPIPYEQYF.

This clonotype has at least ten counts. The chain combines TRBV2 with TRBJ1-5; the D is unclear. Trimming stripped 3 bases from V and 3 bases from J, with 6 bases between. CDR3 length: 13 amino acids. CDR1 SNHLY and CDR2 FYNNEI come from the germline V gene. CDR3 in DNA: TGTGCCAGCAGTGAGGACCTCAATCAGCCCCAGCATTTT. Its protein is CASSEDLNQPQHF.

In its sample, this clonotype was seen many times. The J gene is TRBJ2-1, the V gene TRBV7-2, with 12 bases aligning to TRBD2. The CDR3 totals 15 residues. With 4 bases clipped from V and 7 bases from J, the junction kept 5 bases outside the gene matches. Germline V lookup: CDR1 SGHTA, CDR2 FQGNSA. The CDR3 spells CASSSAGLAGNEQFF. Written as DNA, the CDR3 is TGTGCCAGCAGCTCAGCGGGACTAGCGGGTAATGAGCAGTTCTTC.

The genes are TRBV29-1 and TRBJ2-1; a possible D gene is TRBD1 (7 bases). With 6 bases removed from V and 9 bases from J, the gap between germline ends came to 12 bases. Germline V gene data show CDR1 as SQVTM and CDR2 as ANQGSEA. This CDR3 is 11 amino acids long. The DNA of the CDR3 is TGCAGCGTGTACAGGGGAGGTGAGCAGTTCTTC. Its protein is CSVYRGGEQFF.

This chain connects TRBV29-1 to TRBJ1-1; no firm D call. V lost 7 bases and J lost 5, with 17 bases in between. Germline V CDR1 and CDR2: SQVTM, ANQGSEA. The CDR3 is 13 amino acids. CDR3 sequence reads: CSAYMGGLTEAFF. CDR3 DNA sequence: TGCAGCGCCTACATGGGAGGGTTGACTGAAGCTTTCTTT.

In the case of this clonotype: Mismatch with germline at one junction end may stem from a read error. The chain couples TRBV5-1 to TRBJ2-7, with 10 positions matching TRBD2. The germline V gene has CDR1 SGHRS and CDR2 YFSETQ. This CDR3 spans 16 amino acids. CDR3 in amino acids: CASSKTTALAGVEQHF. CDR3 nucleotides: TGCGCCAGCAGCAAAACCACCGCGCTAGCGGGAGTCGAGCAGCACTTC.

The chain combines TRBV29-1 with TRBJ2-5; D ambiguous. Per germline, CDR1 SQVTM and CDR2 ANQGSEA. V lost 3 bases, J lost 4 bases, and 9 bases lay in between. The CDR3 is 12 residues long. The CDR3 region has the DNA TGCAGCGTTGAGGTACAGAGAGAGACCCAGTACTTC. This translates into CSVEVQRETQYF.

This clonotype was picked up a small number of times. This chain joins TRBV29-1 and TRBJ2-4; TRBD1 matches at 9 bases. V lost 6 bases and J lost 5; bases outside the gene matches: 5. The CDR3 is made up of 13 amino acids. Germline CDR1 SQVTM, CDR2 ANQGSEA. The CDR3 is CSVARTGENIQYF. In nucleotides, the CDR3 is TGCAGCGTCGCCAGGACAGGGGAAAACATTCAGTACTTC.

This clonotype was counted between two and nine times. The chain has TRBV2 and TRBJ2-2; D is possibly TRBD1 (6 bases). Trimming removed 1 base from V and 2 bases from J, with 11 bases in between. The CDR3 contains 16 residues. In germline, CDR1 is SNHLY, CDR2 FYNNEI. This CDR3 is CASSEVGQINTGELFF. DNA of the CDR3: TGTGCCAGCAGTGAAGTCGGACAGATAAACACCGGGGAGCTGTTTTTT. The full variable domain, rest sourced from reference TRBV2 and TRBJ2-2, is EPEVTQTPSHQVTQMGQEVILRCVPISNHLYFYWYRQILGQKVEFLVSFYNNEISEKSEIFDDQFSVERPDGSNFTLKIRSTKLEDSAMYFCASSEVGQINTGELFFGEGSRLTVL.

J is TRBJ2-1 and V is TRBV12-3 or TRBV12-4; D may be TRBD2 (5 bases). The V end was cut by 5 bases, the J end by 6 bases, with 8 bases between. The CDR3 runs to 12 residues. The CDR3 protein is CASSDYGNEQFF. In DNA, the CDR3 is TGTGCCAGCAGTGACTACGGCAATGAGCAGTTCTTC.

The chain employs TRBV15 and TRBJ1-1; 7 positions match TRBD1. The ends lost 4 bases at V and 4 bases at J; junction bases unmatched: 9. This CDR3 has 15 residues. Germline CDR1 is LNHNV and CDR2 is YYDKDF (reference sequence). The CDR3 nucleotides are TGTGCCACCAGCAATGGACAGGCGGGGGGCACTGAAGCTTTCTTT. Protein: CATSNGQAGGTEAFF.

This clonotype was recorded many times. V is TRBV7-6 and J is TRBJ2-7; 9 nucleotides line up with TRBD2. V dropped 1 base and J dropped 2; count of bases not matched to a gene: 3. CDR3 length: 15 amino acids. The germline gives CDR1 SGHVS, CDR2 FNYEAQ. The CDR3 here is CASSLVSGSPYEQYF. The CDR3 region has the DNA TGTGCCAGCAGCTTAGTTAGCGGGAGTCCCTACGAGCAGTACTTC.

In its sample, this clonotype was seen many times. The rearrangement uses TRBV28 and TRBJ2-3, with 10 bases matching TRBD2. V lost 1 base and J lost 2; bases outside the gene matches: 3. The CDR3 length is 16 residues. Per the germline V gene, CDR1 is MDHEN and CDR2 is SYDVKM. CDR3 coding DNA: TGTGCCAGCAGTTTATATCTAGCGGGAGCCACAGATACGCAGTATTTT. Translating gives CASSLYLAGATDTQYF.

This clonotype was counted between two and nine times. This chain joins TRBV19 and TRBJ2-1, with 7 bases fitting TRBD1. The V gene end was trimmed by 6 bases and the J gene end by 0 bases; junction bases not matched to a gene: 8. Germline lookup yields CDR1 LNHDA and CDR2 SQIVND (reference sequence). The CDR3 is made up of 16 amino acids. CDR3 bases: TGTGCCAGTAGCTCCAGGGGGAAGAGCTCCTACAATGAGCAGTTCTTC. It yields the protein CASSSRGKSSYNEQFF. The complete variable domain, with remaining parts taken from reference TRBV19 and TRBJ2-1, reads DGGITQSPKYLFRKEGQNVTLSCEQNLNHDAMYWYRQDPGQGLRLIYYSQIVNDFQKGDIAEGYSVSREKKESFPLTVTSAQKNPTAFYLCASSSRGKSSYNEQFFGPGTRLTVL.

The gene calls are TRBV28 and TRBJ2-1; TRBD2 aligns across 10 bases. The CDR3 totals 15 residues. Germline CDR1 MDHEN, CDR2 SYDVKM. V lost 5 bases to trimming and J lost 2 bases; unmatched junction nucleotides: 3. CDR3 nucleotides: TGTGCCAGCAGTACTAGCGGGAACACCTACAATGAGCAGTTCTTC. Amino acid sequence: CASSTSGNTYNEQFF.

This clonotype was counted ten times or more. The chain links TRBV4-3 to TRBJ2-7, with D maybe TRBD2 (6 bases). Germline assignment: CDR1 LGHNA and CDR2 YSLEER. Trimming took 1 base from V and 3 from J, leaving 13 bases between them. The CDR3 loop spans 15 amino acids. CDR3 in DNA: TGCGCCAGCAGCCAAGTGGTACGGACTATCTACGAGCAGTACTTC. Amino acids: CASSQVVRTIYEQYF.

This clonotype was observed many times. The V gene is TRBV28, the J gene TRBJ1-5; perhaps TRBD1 as D (6 bases). Germline V gene lookup returns CDR1 MDHEN and CDR2 SYDVKM. V lost 7 bases, J lost 2 bases, and 12 bases lay in between. The CDR3 consists of 14 residues. The CDR3 sequence: CASTSDSRNQPQHF. Written as DNA, the CDR3 is TGTGCCAGCACGTCGGACAGCCGCAATCAGCCCCAGCATTTT.